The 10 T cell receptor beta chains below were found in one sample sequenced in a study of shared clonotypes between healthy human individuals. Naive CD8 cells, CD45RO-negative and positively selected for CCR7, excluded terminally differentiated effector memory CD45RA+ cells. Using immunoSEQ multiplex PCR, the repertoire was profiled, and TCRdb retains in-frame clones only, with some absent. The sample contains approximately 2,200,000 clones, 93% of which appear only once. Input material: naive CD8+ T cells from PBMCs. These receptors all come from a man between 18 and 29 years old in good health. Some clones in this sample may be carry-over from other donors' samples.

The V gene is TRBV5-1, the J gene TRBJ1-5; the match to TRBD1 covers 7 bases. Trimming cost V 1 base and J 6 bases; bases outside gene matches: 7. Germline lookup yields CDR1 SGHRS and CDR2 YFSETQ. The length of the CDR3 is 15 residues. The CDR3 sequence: CASSLRPGGVQPQHF. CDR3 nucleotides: TGCGCCAGCAGCTTGAGGCCAGGGGGTGTTCAGCCCCAGCATTTT. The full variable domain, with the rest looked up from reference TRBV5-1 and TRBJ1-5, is KAGVTQTPRYLIKTRGQQVTLSCSPISGHRSVSWYQQTPGQGLQFLFEYFSETQRNKGNFPGRFSGRQFSNSRSEMNVSTLELGDSALYLCASSLRPGGVQPQHFGDGTRLSIL.

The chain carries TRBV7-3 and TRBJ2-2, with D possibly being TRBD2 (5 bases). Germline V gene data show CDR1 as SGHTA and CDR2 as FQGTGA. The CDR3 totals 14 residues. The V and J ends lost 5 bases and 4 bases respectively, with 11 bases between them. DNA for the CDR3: TGTGCCAGCAGCCCGTCGGGGTTCACCGGGGAGCTGTTTTTT. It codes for CASSPSGFTGELFF.

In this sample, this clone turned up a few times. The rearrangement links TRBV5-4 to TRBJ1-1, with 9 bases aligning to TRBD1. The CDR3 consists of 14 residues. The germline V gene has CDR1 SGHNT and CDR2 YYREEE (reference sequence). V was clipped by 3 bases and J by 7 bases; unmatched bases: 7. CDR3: CASSSNRGQGEAFF. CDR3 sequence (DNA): TGTGCCAGCAGCTCAAACAGGGGGCAAGGTGAAGCTTTCTTT.

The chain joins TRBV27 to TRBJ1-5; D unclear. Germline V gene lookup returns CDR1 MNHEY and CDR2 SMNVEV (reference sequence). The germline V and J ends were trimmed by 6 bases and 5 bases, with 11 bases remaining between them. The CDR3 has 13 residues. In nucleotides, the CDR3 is TGTGCCAGCAGCCCAGGCTGGCATCAGCCCCAGCATTTT. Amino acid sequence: CASSPGWHQPQHF.

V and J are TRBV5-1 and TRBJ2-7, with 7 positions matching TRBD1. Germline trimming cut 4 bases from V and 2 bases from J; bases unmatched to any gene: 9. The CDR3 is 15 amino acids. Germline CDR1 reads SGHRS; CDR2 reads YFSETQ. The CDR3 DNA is TGCGCCAGCAGCGGGACAGAGGGGGACCCCTACGAGCAGTACTTC. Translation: CASSGTEGDPYEQYF. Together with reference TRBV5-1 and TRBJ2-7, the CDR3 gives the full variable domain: KAGVTQTPRYLIKTRGQQVTLSCSPISGHRSVSWYQQTPGQGLQFLFEYFSETQRNKGNFPGRFSGRQFSNSRSEMNVSTLELGDSALYLCASSGTEGDPYEQYFGPGTRLTVT.

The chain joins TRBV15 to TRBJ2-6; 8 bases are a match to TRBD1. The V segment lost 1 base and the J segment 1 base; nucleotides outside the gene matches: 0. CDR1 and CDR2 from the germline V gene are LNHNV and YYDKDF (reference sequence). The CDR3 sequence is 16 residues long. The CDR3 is CATSRGTGSGANVLTF. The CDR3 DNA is TGTGCCACCAGCAGAGGGACAGGGTCTGGGGCCAACGTCCTGACTTTC. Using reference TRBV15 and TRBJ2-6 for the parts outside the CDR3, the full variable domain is DAMVIQNPRYQVTQFGKPVTLSCSQTLNHNVMYWYQQKSSQAPKLLFHYYDKDFNNEADTPDNFQSRRPNTSFCFLDIRSPGLGDTAMYLCATSRGTGSGANVLTFGAGSRLTVL.

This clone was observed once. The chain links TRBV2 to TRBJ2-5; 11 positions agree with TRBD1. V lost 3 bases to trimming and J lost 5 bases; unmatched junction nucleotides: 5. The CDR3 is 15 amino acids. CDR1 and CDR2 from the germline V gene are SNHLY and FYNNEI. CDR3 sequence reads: CASSEDRGQRETQYF. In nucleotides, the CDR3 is TGTGCCAGCAGTGAGGACAGGGGGCAGCGGGAGACCCAGTACTTC. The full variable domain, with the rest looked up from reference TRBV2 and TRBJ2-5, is EPEVTQTPSHQVTQMGQEVILRCVPISNHLYFYWYRQILGQKVEFLVSFYNNEISEKSEIFDDQFSVERPDGSNFTLKIRSTKLEDSAMYFCASSEDRGQRETQYFGPGTRLLVL.

CDR3 sequence: CASSFPVGSGINEKLFF. The CDR3 DNA reads TGTGCCAGCAGTTTCCCCGTGGGATCAGGGATTAATGAAAAACTGTTTTTT. V gene TRBV28 combines with J gene TRBJ1-4; D possibly corresponds to TRBD1 (5 bases). Trimming pared 3 bases from V and 4 bases from J, leaving 18 bases between. The CDR3 consists of 17 residues. Germline V gene data show CDR1 as MDHEN and CDR2 as SYDVKM.

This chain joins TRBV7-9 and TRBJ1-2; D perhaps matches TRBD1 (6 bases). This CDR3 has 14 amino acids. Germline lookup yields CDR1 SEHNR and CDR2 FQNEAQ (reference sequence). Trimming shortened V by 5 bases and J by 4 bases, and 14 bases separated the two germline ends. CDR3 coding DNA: TGTGCCAGCAGCCGCGGTTGGGGGGCCTATGGCTACACCTTC. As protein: CASSRGWGAYGYTF.

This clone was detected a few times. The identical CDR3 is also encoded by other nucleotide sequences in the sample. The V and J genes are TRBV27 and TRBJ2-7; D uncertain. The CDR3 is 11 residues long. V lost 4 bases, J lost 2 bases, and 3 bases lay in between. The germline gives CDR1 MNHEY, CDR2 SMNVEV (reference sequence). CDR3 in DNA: TGTGCCAGCAGTTCACCCTACGAGCAGTACTTC. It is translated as CASSSPYEQYF.